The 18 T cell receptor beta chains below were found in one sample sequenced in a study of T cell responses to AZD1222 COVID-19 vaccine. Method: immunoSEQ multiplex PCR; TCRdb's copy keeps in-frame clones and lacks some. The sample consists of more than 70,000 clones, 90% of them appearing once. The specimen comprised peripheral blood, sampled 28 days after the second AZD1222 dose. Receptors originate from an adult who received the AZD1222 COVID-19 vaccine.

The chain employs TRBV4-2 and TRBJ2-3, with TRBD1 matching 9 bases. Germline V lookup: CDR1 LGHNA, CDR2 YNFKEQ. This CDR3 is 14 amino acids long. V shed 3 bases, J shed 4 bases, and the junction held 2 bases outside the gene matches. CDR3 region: CASSQRQGADTQYF. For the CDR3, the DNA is TGTGCCAGCAGCCAGAGACAGGGGGCAGATACGCAGTATTTT.

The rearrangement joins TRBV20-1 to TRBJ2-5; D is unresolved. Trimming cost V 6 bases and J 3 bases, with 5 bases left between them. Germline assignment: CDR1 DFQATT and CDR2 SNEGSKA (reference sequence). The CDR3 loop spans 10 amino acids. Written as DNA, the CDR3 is TGCAGTGCCCTAAAAGAGACCCAGTACTTC. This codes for CSALKETQYF.

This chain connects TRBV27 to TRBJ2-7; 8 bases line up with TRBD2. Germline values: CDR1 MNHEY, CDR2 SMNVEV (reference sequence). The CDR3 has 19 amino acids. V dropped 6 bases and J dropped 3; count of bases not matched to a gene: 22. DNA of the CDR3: TGTGCCAGCAGACGACTGGCGGGGGGCGGTTTCAGCAGACTCTACGAGCAGTACTTC. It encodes CASRRLAGGGFSRLYEQYF.

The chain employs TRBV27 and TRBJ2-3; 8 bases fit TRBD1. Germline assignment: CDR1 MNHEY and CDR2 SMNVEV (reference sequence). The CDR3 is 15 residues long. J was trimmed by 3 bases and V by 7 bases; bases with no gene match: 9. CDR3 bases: TGTGCCAGCAAGGACAGGGACGGTCGGACAGATACGCAGTATTTT. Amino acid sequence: CASKDRDGRTDTQYF.

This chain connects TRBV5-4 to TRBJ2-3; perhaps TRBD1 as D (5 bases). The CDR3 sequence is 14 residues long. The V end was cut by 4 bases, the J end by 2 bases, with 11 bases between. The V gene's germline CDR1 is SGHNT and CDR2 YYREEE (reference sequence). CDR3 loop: CASSLGQNTDTQYF. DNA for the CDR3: TGTGCCAGCAGCCTTGGACAAAACACAGATACGCAGTATTTT. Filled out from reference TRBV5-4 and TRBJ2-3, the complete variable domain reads ETGVTQSPTHLIKTRGQQVTLRCSSQSGHNTVSWYQQALGQGPQFIFQYYREEENGRGNFPPRFSGLQFPNYSSELNVNALELDDSALYLCASSLGQNTDTQYFGPGTRLTVL.

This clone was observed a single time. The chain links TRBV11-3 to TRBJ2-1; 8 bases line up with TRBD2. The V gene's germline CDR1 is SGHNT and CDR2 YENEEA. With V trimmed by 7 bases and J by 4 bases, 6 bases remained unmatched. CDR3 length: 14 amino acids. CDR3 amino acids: CASNWASGYNEQFF. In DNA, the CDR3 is TGTGCCAGCAATTGGGCTAGCGGGTACAATGAGCAGTTCTTC.

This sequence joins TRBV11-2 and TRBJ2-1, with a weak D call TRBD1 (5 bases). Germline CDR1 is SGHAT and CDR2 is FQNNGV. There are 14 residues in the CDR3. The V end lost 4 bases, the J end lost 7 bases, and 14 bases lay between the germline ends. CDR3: CASSSLRGMNEQFF. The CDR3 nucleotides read TGTGCCAGCAGCTCCCTTAGGGGCATGAATGAGCAGTTCTTC.

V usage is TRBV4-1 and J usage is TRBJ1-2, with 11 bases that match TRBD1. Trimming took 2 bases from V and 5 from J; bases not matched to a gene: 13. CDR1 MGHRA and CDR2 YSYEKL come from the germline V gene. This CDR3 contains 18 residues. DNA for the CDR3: TGCGCCAGCAGCCAAAGCTTCGGGACAGGGGGGACTTTTTATGGCTACACCTTC. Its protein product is CASSQSFGTGGTFYGYTF.

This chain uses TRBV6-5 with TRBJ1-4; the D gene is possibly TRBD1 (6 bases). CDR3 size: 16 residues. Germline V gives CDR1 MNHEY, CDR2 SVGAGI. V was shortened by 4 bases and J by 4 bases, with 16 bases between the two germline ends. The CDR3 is CASSFLWGTSNEKLFF. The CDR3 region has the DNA TGTGCCAGCAGTTTCCTGTGGGGGACAAGTAATGAAAAACTGTTTTTT.

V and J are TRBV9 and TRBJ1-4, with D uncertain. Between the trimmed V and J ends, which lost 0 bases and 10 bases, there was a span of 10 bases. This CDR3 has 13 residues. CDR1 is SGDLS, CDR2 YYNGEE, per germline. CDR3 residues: CASSVDGVGKLFF. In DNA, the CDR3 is TGTGCCAGCAGCGTAGATGGGGTCGGAAAACTGTTTTTT.

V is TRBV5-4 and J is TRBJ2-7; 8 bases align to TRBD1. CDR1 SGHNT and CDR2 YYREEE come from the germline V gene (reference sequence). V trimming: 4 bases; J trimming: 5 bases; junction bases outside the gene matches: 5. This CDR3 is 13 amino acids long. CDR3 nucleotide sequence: TGTGCCAGCAGCGGAACAGGGGGAAACGAGCAGTACTTC. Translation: CASSGTGGNEQYF.

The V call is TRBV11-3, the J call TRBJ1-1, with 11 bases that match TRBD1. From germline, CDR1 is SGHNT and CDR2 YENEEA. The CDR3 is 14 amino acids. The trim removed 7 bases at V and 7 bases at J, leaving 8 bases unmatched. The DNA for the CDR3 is TGTGCCAGCACCCTCGGACAGGGGGCGAGTGAAGCTTTCTTT. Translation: CASTLGQGASEAFF.

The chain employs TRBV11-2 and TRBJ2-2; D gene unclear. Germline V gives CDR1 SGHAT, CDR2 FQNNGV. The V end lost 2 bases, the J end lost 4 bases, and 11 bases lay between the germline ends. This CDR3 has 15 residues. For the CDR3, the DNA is TGTGCCAGCAGCTTATGGGCCCCGAGCACCGGGGAGCTGTTTTTT. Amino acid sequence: CASSLWAPSTGELFF.

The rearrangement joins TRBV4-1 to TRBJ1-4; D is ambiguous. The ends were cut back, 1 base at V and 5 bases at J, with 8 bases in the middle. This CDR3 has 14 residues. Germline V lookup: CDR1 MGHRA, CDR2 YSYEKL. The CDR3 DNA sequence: TGCGCCAGCAGCCAAGGGACCGAGAATGAAAAACTGTTTTTT. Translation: CASSQGTENEKLFF.

CDR3 in DNA: TGTGCCAGCAGCACAGGGTTTTACCCCCAGCATTTT. Translated, it gives CASSTGFYPQHF. The chain recombines TRBV7-2 with TRBJ1-5; D might be TRBD1 (6 bases). The CDR3 totals 12 residues. Trimming removed 5 bases at V and 10 bases at J, with 12 bases between. The germline CDR1 and CDR2 sequences are SGHTA and FQGNSA.

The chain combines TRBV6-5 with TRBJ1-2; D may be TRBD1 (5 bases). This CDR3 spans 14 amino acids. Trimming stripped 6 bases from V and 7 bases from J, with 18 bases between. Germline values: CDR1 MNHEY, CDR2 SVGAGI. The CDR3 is CASRLMGEGGGYTF. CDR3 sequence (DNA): TGTGCCAGCAGGCTTATGGGGGAGGGAGGTGGCTACACCTTC.

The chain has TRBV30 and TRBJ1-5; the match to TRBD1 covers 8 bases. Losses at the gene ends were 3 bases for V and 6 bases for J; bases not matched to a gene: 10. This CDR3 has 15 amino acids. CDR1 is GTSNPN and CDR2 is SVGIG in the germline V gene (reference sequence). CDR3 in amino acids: CAWSPPRTGIQPQHF. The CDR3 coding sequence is TGTGCCTGGAGCCCCCCCCGGACAGGGATTCAGCCCCAGCATTTT.

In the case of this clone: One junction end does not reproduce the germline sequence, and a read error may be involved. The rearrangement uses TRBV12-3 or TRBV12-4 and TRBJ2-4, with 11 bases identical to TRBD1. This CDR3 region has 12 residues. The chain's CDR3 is CASSLGQGVLQF. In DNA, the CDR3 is TGTGCCAGCAGTTTGGGACAGGGGGTGCTTCAGTTC.